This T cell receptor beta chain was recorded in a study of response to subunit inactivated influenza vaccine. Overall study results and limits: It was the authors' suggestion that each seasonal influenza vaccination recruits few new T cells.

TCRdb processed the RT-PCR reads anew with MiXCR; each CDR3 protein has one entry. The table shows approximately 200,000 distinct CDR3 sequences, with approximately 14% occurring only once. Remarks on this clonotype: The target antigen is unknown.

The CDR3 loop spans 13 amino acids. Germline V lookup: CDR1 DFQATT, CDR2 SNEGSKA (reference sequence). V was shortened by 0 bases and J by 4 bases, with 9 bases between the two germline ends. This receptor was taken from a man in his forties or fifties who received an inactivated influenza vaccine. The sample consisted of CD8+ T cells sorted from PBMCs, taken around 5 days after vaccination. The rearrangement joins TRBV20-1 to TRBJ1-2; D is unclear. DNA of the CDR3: TGCAGTGCTAGAGACCCGGACCTCTATGGCTACACCTTC. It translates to CSARDPDLYGYTF.